These 4 T cell receptor beta chains originate from one sample sequenced in a study of cytomegalovirus exposure and HLA in healthy donors. The PCR used 60 Vbeta and 13 Jbeta primers. Libraries were prepared by immunoSEQ multiplex PCR; TCRdb keeps only in-frame clonotypes and omits some of them. Seen here are over 150,000 clones, around 80% observed once, and the top ten hold more than 3.5%. The specimen sequenced was PBMCs. These receptor sequences come from a middle-aged man in good health and CMV-seronegative.

The J gene is TRBJ2-2, the V gene TRBV7-9, with 7 bases aligning to TRBD1. Germline CDR1 and CDR2: SEHNR and FQNEAQ (reference sequence). J gave up 0 bases and V 10 bases, and 2 bases lay outside the gene matches. The CDR3 length is 13 residues. This CDR3 reads CATGQPNTGELFF. In DNA form, the CDR3 reads TGTGCCACGGGACAGCCGAACACCGGGGAGCTGTTTTTT.

This rearrangement joins TRBV10-1 to TRBJ2-5; tentatively, D is TRBD2 (6 bases). Trimming shortened V by 4 bases and J by 5 bases, and 11 bases separated the two germline ends. The CDR3 consists of 13 residues. Per germline, CDR1 WNHNN and CDR2 SYGVQD (reference sequence). CDR3 in amino acids: CASSGRLDETQYF. The CDR3 DNA follows: TGCGCCAGCAGTGGACGACTAGATGAGACCCAGTACTTC.

The V gene is TRBV27, the J gene TRBJ2-5, with 7 bases identical to TRBD1. TRBJ2-7 explains the end of the DNA better; the J call may be wrong. The V gene's germline CDR1 is MNHEY and CDR2 SMNVEV (reference sequence). CDR3 size: 15 residues. The CDR3 here is CASTPRDRLFYEQYF. Written as DNA, the CDR3 is TGTGCCAGCACTCCCCGGGACAGACTCTTCTACGAGCAGTACTTC.

The CDR3 spells CASSLRTEQKEKLFF. The CDR3 nucleotides read TGTGCCAGCAGTTTACGGACAGAACAAAAGGAAAAACTGTTTTTT. The chain joins TRBV6-5 to TRBJ1-4, with D possibly TRBD1 on 6 matching bases. The V gene lost 4 bases and the J gene lost 8 bases, with 17 bases spanning the gap. CDR3 length: 15 residues. Germline assignment: CDR1 MNHEY and CDR2 SVGAGI.